A selection of T cell receptor beta chains follows, all from one sample in a study of blood T cell repertoires in COVID-19. The method was immunoSEQ multiplex PCR; TCRdb's version includes in-frame clones alone and lacks a portion of them. The sample contains fewer than 85,000 clones, approximately 81% of which appear only once. The sequenced sample was peripheral blood. These receptors originate from a woman aged 60-75 years with acute or convalescent COVID-19. CDR3s include the opening cysteine and the closing phenylalanine or tryptophan. Fields, in order: D gene, V gene, clone size, J gene, CDR3 protein, CDR3 DNA. A D gene is named only where the DNA matches it firmly. The size entry is marked missing in some rows and otherwise reads once, few, many or a size class.

D: TRBD1; V: TRBV9; size: .; J: TRBJ1-4; CDR3: CASSNDRDGEKLFF; DNA: TGTGCCAGCAGCAACGACAGGGACGGTGAAAAACTGTTTTTT
D: TRBD2; V: TRBV3-1/TRBV3-2; size: .; J: TRBJ2-1; CDR3: CASSLTSGGAINEQFF; DNA: TGTGCCAGCAGCCTGACTAGCGGGGGGGCGATCAATGAGCAGTTCTTC
D: TRBD1; V: TRBV27; size: .; J: TRBJ2-1; CDR3: CASSDRGVDNEQFF; DNA: TGTGCCAGCAGTGACAGGGGGGTTGACAATGAGCAGTTCTTC
D: .; V: TRBV29-1; size: .; J: TRBJ2-5; CDR3: CSVQIQETQYF; DNA: TGCAGCGTTCAAATTCAAGAGACCCAGTACTTC
D: TRBD1; V: TRBV6-5; size: .; J: TRBJ1-1; CDR3: CASSPGGHTEAFF; DNA: TGTGCCAGCAGCCCAGGGGGCCACACTGAAGCTTTCTTT
D: TRBD1; V: TRBV5-5; size: once; J: TRBJ1-2; CDR3: CASSLTGETNYGYTF; DNA: TGTGCCAGCAGCTTGACAGGGGAAACTAACTATGGCTACACCTTC
D: .; V: TRBV21-1; size: once; J: TRBJ2-4; CDR3: CASSKAGVLAKNIQYF; DNA: TGTGCCAGCAGCAAGGCGGGGGTGCTAGCCAAAAACATTCAGTACTTC
D: TRBD1; V: TRBV12-3/TRBV12-4; size: few; J: TRBJ1-1; CDR3: CASRTGVTEAFF; DNA: TGTGCCAGCAGGACAGGGGTGACTGAAGCTTTCTTT
D: TRBD1; V: TRBV19; size: .; J: TRBJ2-7; CDR3: CASSAYRDRGMGEQYF; DNA: TGTGCCAGTAGTGCTTACCGGGACAGGGGTATGGGCGAGCAGTACTTC
D: TRBD1; V: TRBV24-1; size: .; J: TRBJ1-4; CDR3: CATSDRTGPNEKLFF; DNA: TGTGCCACCAGTGATCGGACAGGACCAAATGAAAAACTGTTTTTT
D: .; V: TRBV7-8; size: .; J: TRBJ1-3; CDR3: CASSLGVQISGNTIYF; DNA: TGTGCCAGCAGCTTAGGTGTACAGATCTCTGGAAACACCATATATTTT
D: .; V: TRBV7-8; size: .; J: TRBJ1-1; CDR3: CASSLAPGYTEAFF; DNA: TGTGCCAGCAGCTTGGCCCCAGGGTACACTGAAGCTTTCTTT
D: TRBD2; V: TRBV9; size: .; J: TRBJ2-4; CDR3: CASSAGTSGNIQYF; DNA: TGTGCCAGCAGCGCGGGGACTAGCGGAAACATTCAGTACTTC